Each of the 29 T cell receptor beta chains below was sequenced from the same sample in a study of shared clonotypes between healthy human individuals. CD45RO-negative cells were positively selected for CCR7, leaving out terminally differentiated effector memory CD45RA+ cells. Here immunoSEQ multiplex PCR was the method, and the copy in TCRdb shows in-frame clones only, minus some. The sample shows about 2.1 million clones, around 95% of them seen only once. Specimen: naive CD8+ T cells from PBMCs. The receptor set was obtained from a man younger than 30 in good health. Some clones in this sample may be carry-over from other donors' samples.

The chain links TRBV19 to TRBJ1-1; D ambiguous. The germline V gene has CDR1 LNHDA and CDR2 SQIVND (reference sequence). V lost 4 bases to trimming and J lost 5 bases, with 8 bases between them. The CDR3 has 12 residues. CDR3 nucleotide sequence: TGTGCCAGTAGTAAAGGGTATACTGAAGCTTTCTTT. Its translation: CASSKGYTEAFF.

The V call is TRBV19, the J call TRBJ2-1; D gene unclear. This CDR3 is built from 15 residues. Trimming left V 5 bases short and J 0 bases short, with 11 bases between. Germline V lookup: CDR1 LNHDA, CDR2 SQIVND (reference sequence). CDR3 nucleotide sequence: TGTGCCAGTAGTCCCCGCGACCTCTCCTACAATGAGCAGTTCTTC. It yields the protein CASSPRDLSYNEQFF.

V and J are TRBV5-1 and TRBJ2-2; TRBD2 might be the D (6 bases). The CDR3 extends over 16 amino acids. Germline V gives CDR1 SGHRS, CDR2 YFSETQ. V was cut by 4 bases and J by 1 base, with 14 bases left in between. CDR3 DNA sequence: TGCGCCAGCAGCCTCTACCGGGACTTGAACACCGGGGAGCTGTTTTTT. Translating it yields CASSLYRDLNTGELFF. Full variable domain (remainder filled in from reference TRBV5-1 and TRBJ2-2): KAGVTQTPRYLIKTRGQQVTLSCSPISGHRSVSWYQQTPGQGLQFLFEYFSETQRNKGNFPGRFSGRQFSNSRSEMNVSTLELGDSALYLCASSLYRDLNTGELFFGEGSRLTVL.

This clone occurred once. The rearrangement links TRBV7-2 to TRBJ2-7; tentative D call: TRBD2 (6 bases). The germline V and J ends were trimmed by 0 bases and 0 bases, with 9 bases remaining between them. CDR1 SGHTA and CDR2 FQGNSA come from the germline V gene. This CDR3 has 15 residues. In DNA form, the CDR3 reads TGTGCCAGCAGCTTAGCCCAGGGACTCTCCTACGAGCAGTACTTC. Translation gives CASSLAQGLSYEQYF.

This CDR3 is CATSRVASGYTDTQYF. CDR3 bases: TGTGCCACCAGCAGAGTTGCTAGCGGGTACACAGATACGCAGTATTTT. The rearrangement links TRBV15 to TRBJ2-3; 8 bases match TRBD2. The V and J ends lost 1 base and 2 bases, in that order; junction bases with no gene match: 5. Germline V gives CDR1 LNHNV, CDR2 YYDKDF (reference sequence). The length of the CDR3 is 16 residues.

This chain links TRBV9 with TRBJ2-3; 11 bases map to TRBD2. The germline V gene encodes CDR1 SGDLS and CDR2 YYNGEE. V gave up 4 bases and J gave up 4 bases; unmatched junction bases: 11. The CDR3 has 17 residues. CDR3 amino acids: CASSQTGTSGAADTQYF. The CDR3 region has the DNA TGTGCCAGCAGCCAGACCGGGACTAGCGGTGCCGCAGATACGCAGTATTTT. Variable domain in full (rest from reference TRBV9 and TRBJ2-3): DSGVTQTPKHLITATGQRVTLRCSPRSGDLSVYWYQQSLDQGLQFLIQYYNGEERAKGNILERFSAQQFPDLHSELNLSSLELGDSALYFCASSQTGTSGAADTQYFGPGTRLTVL.

The count of this clone is one. The V and J genes are TRBV7-9 and TRBJ2-2; maybe TRBD2 (5 bases). This CDR3 contains 15 residues. The ends were cut back, 6 bases at V and 5 bases at J, with 16 bases in the middle. The germline V gene encodes CDR1 SEHNR and CDR2 FQNEAQ (reference sequence). CDR3 nucleotides: TGTGCCAGCAGAACCGGGAATTTCACTACCGGGGAGCTGTTTTTT. As protein: CASRTGNFTTGELFF. The full variable domain, completed using reference TRBV7-9 and TRBJ2-2, is DTGVSQNPRHKITKRGQNVTFRCDPISEHNRLYWYRQTLGQGPEFLTYFQNEAQLEKSRLLSDRFSAERPKGSFSTLEIQRTEQGDSAMYLCASRTGNFTTGELFFGEGSRLTVL.

The chain uses TRBV7-9 and TRBJ2-7; weak D call: TRBD2 (5 bases). Per germline, CDR1 SEHNR and CDR2 FQNEAQ (reference sequence). The CDR3 has 14 residues. Trimming removed 1 base from V and 5 bases from J, with 12 bases in between. The CDR3 bases are TGTGCCAGCAGCTTAGTTTCCGGGATCCACGAGCAGTACTTC. This translates into CASSLVSGIHEQYF.

This chain links TRBV27 with TRBJ1-1, with 12 bases identical to TRBD1. Trimming took 5 bases from V and 6 from J; bases not matched to a gene: 4. The CDR3 is 14 residues long. Germline values: CDR1 MNHEY, CDR2 SMNVEV (reference sequence). CDR3: CASSLGQGAAEAFF. The CDR3 coding sequence is TGTGCCAGCAGTCTGGGACAGGGGGCTGCTGAAGCTTTCTTT.

This clone was counted a single time. The gene calls are TRBV30 and TRBJ2-7; the match to TRBD2 covers 7 bases. The V and J ends lost 7 bases and 0 bases, in that order; junction bases with no gene match: 6. This CDR3 has 13 amino acids. The germline V gene has CDR1 GTSNPN and CDR2 SVGIG (reference sequence). The CDR3 region has the DNA TGTGCCTACCTAGCGGAAAGCTCCTACGAGCAGTACTTC. This translates into CAYLAESSYEQYF.

This clone was counted only a few times. At the DNA level, this CDR3 is encoded by other sequences in the same sample as well. The V gene is TRBV9, the J gene TRBJ1-1, with unresolved D. Germline V gene lookup returns CDR1 SGDLS and CDR2 YYNGEE. V lost 3 bases and J 1 base, leaving 4 bases between the germline ends. CDR3 size: 12 residues. CDR3 sequence: CASSGRNTEAFF. In DNA, the CDR3 is TGTGCCAGCAGCGGACGGAACACTGAAGCTTTCTTT.

The V gene is TRBV29-1, the J gene TRBJ2-7, with 11 bases identical to TRBD2. The germline CDR1 and CDR2 sequences are SQVTM and ANQGSEA. This CDR3 comprises 13 residues. With 8 bases clipped from V and 2 bases from J, the junction kept 5 bases outside the gene matches. CDR3 DNA sequence: TGCAGCATATTAGCGGGAGGGCCCTACGAGCAGTACTTC. This sequence encodes CSILAGGPYEQYF.

The chain joins TRBV11-2 to TRBJ2-7, with 8 bases identical to TRBD1. The junction had 3 bases not matched to a gene; V was cut back by 1 base and J by 1 base. There are 15 residues in the CDR3. Germline V gene data show CDR1 as SGHAT and CDR2 as FQNNGV. As DNA, the CDR3 is TGTGCCAGCAGCTTAGGGGGGGACAGGTCCTACGAGCAGTACTTC. It translates to CASSLGGDRSYEQYF.

The CDR3 DNA follows: TGTGCCAGCAGCAAGCTGCCGGATGGCTACACCTTC. This sequence encodes CASSKLPDGYTF. The chain joins TRBV21-1 to TRBJ1-2. TRBV21-1 is assigned pseudogene status. This CDR3 has 12 residues.

V usage is TRBV7-9 and J usage is TRBJ2-7; D possibly corresponds to TRBD1 (5 bases). Per germline, CDR1 SEHNR and CDR2 FQNEAQ (reference sequence). The CDR3 contains 12 residues. The V and J ends lost 6 bases and 6 bases respectively, with 12 bases between them. The CDR3 spells CASSTGSGEQYF. Here the CDR3 DNA reads TGTGCCAGCAGTACAGGTTCGGGCGAGCAGTACTTC.

About this clone: Other DNA sequences within the sample encode an identical CDR3. The V call is TRBV27, the J call TRBJ2-1, with 12 bases identical to TRBD2. The V and J ends lost 6 bases and 4 bases, in that order; junction bases with no gene match: 1. The CDR3 covers 14 residues. Per germline, CDR1 MNHEY and CDR2 SMNVEV (reference sequence). CDR3 nucleotides: TGTGCCAGCAGCCTAGCGGGAGGGTACAATGAGCAGTTCTTC. It specifies CASSLAGGYNEQFF.

The chain couples TRBV10-3 to TRBJ2-3; D is perhaps TRBD1 (6 bases). Germline V gene data show CDR1 as ENHRY and CDR2 as SYGVKD. V was shortened by 7 bases and J by 6 bases, with 14 bases between the two germline ends. This CDR3 spans 13 amino acids. The CDR3 DNA reads as TGTGCCATCATGCAGGGGCCATCGGATACGCAGTATTTT. Translating it yields CAIMQGPSDTQYF.

The chain combines TRBV27 with TRBJ2-7; 8 nucleotides line up with TRBD2. Trimming at V came to 2 bases and at J to 1 base, leaving 4 bases not matched to a gene. The CDR3 loop spans 15 amino acids. Germline V lookup: CDR1 MNHEY, CDR2 SMNVEV (reference sequence). The CDR3 sequence: CASSLSSGVSYEQYF. CDR3 sequence (DNA): TGTGCCAGCAGTTTAAGTAGCGGGGTTTCCTACGAGCAGTACTTC.

This chain links TRBV5-1 with TRBJ2-3, with D maybe TRBD1 (5 bases). The V and J ends lost 1 base and 0 bases respectively, with 21 bases between them. Germline V gene lookup returns CDR1 SGHRS and CDR2 YFSETQ. The CDR3 length is 19 residues. The chain's CDR3 is CASSLKSGATRASTDTQYF. DNA for the CDR3: TGCGCCAGCAGCTTGAAATCAGGAGCAACCAGGGCTAGCACAGATACGCAGTATTTT.

V gene TRBV30 combines with J gene TRBJ1-4, with TRBD1 as a possible D gene (5 bases). V was shortened by 0 bases and J by 5 bases, with 7 bases between the two germline ends. This CDR3 region has 13 residues. CDR1 is GTSNPN and CDR2 is SVGIG in the germline V gene (reference sequence). Written as DNA, the CDR3 is TGTGCCTGGAGTGTACAGGAGAATGAAAAACTGTTTTTT. Encoded protein: CAWSVQENEKLFF.

The V and J genes are TRBV29-1 and TRBJ2-7; D possibly corresponds to TRBD1 (5 bases). The CDR3 loop spans 13 amino acids. The germline V gene encodes CDR1 SQVTM and CDR2 ANQGSEA. The V end lost 4 bases, the J end lost 0 bases, and 10 bases lay between the germline ends. The chain's CDR3 is CSVAPDNSYEQYF. For the CDR3, the DNA is TGCAGCGTTGCTCCGGACAACTCCTACGAGCAGTACTTC.

The chain employs TRBV10-3 and TRBJ1-1; D call uncertain. The CDR3 has 12 amino acids. Trimming took off 0 bases at V and 8 bases at J, with 7 bases between the two ends. CDR1 and CDR2 from the germline V gene are ENHRY and SYGVKD. The chain's CDR3 is CAISESGVEAFF. CDR3 DNA sequence: TGTGCCATCAGTGAGTCCGGGGTAGAAGCTTTCTTT.

The chain combines TRBV27 with TRBJ2-1, with TRBD1 matching over 7 bases. The CDR3 is made up of 17 amino acids. Germline values: CDR1 MNHEY, CDR2 SMNVEV (reference sequence). Trimming removed 2 bases from V and 10 bases from J; junction bases left unmatched: 17. In nucleotides, the CDR3 is TGTGCCAGCAGTTTACCGACGACAGGGCAGAAGGTTGGGGAGCAGTTCTTC. This encodes CASSLPTTGQKVGEQFF.

A word on this clone: Other DNA sequences from this sample encode an identical CDR3 as well. The chain is built from TRBV27 and TRBJ1-5, with a weak D call TRBD1 (6 bases). V dropped 5 bases and J dropped 0 bases, with 14 bases sitting between them. CDR1 is MNHEY and CDR2 is SMNVEV in the germline V gene (reference sequence). The CDR3 is 16 residues long. CDR3: CASSPSQGNSNQPQHF. In nucleotides, the CDR3 is TGTGCCAGCAGTCCTTCTCAGGGGAATAGCAATCAGCCCCAGCATTTT.

This CDR3 reads CASSFVRRLAGDDGELFF. CDR3 nucleotide sequence: TGTGCCAGCAGCTTTGTCCGAAGGTTGGCGGGAGATGACGGGGAGCTGTTTTTT. The chain recombines TRBV7-9 with TRBJ2-2; TRBD2 aligns across 7 bases. The ends lost 3 bases at V and 7 bases at J; junction bases unmatched: 17. The CDR3 consists of 18 residues. Germline V CDR1 and CDR2: SEHNR, FQNEAQ (reference sequence).

V gene TRBV28 combines with J gene TRBJ2-5, with a weak D call TRBD2 (6 bases). Per the germline V gene, CDR1 is MDHEN and CDR2 is SYDVKM. The V and J ends lost 4 bases and 5 bases respectively, with 23 bases between them. CDR3 length equals 17 residues. This CDR3 reads CASSYARGRGPWETQYF. As DNA, the CDR3 is TGTGCCAGCAGTTACGCGCGGGGTAGGGGCCCATGGGAGACCCAGTACTTC. The whole variable domain, remainder taken from reference TRBV28 and TRBJ2-5, is DVKVTQSSRYLVKRTGEKVFLECVQDMDHENMFWYRQDPGLGLRLIYFSYDVKMKEKGDIPEGYSVSREKKERFSLILESASTNQTSMYLCASSYARGRGPWETQYFGPGTRLLVL.

The chain carries TRBV7-9 and TRBJ1-2, with 9 nucleotides matching TRBD1. Germline V gene data show CDR1 as SEHNR and CDR2 as FQNEAQ (reference sequence). The CDR3 extends over 15 amino acids. Trimming at V came to 5 bases and at J to 4 bases, leaving 8 bases not matched to a gene. The CDR3, as DNA: TGTGCCAGCAGCCCGGGACAGGGTAGACCCTATGGCTACACCTTC. Protein sequence: CASSPGQGRPYGYTF.

This clone was recorded only once. The chain employs TRBV1 and TRBJ2-2. TRBV1 is tagged as a pseudogene. The CDR3 runs 16 residues. CDR3: CTSSLRGRDDTGELFF. The CDR3 bases are TGCACCAGCAGCCTCCGGGGGCGGGATGACACCGGGGAGCTGTTTTTT.

This chain uses TRBV28 with TRBJ2-3, with D uncertain. CDR1 and CDR2 from the germline V gene are MDHEN and SYDVKM. The CDR3 has 11 amino acids. V was shortened by 5 bases and J by 6 bases, with 6 bases between the two germline ends. CDR3 region: CASSAMDTQYF. CDR3 nucleotides: TGTGCCAGCAGTGCAATGGATACGCAGTATTTT.